This is a list of T cell receptor beta chains from one sample in a study of blood T cells in healthy people across ages. MiXCR was run by TCRdb on the 5' RACE reads, yielding one entry per CDR3 protein. The sample shows about 1.6 million distinct CDR3 sequences, about 31% of them seen only once. The sequencing sample was made of blood. Receptor source: a woman under 40 in good health. CDR3s include the opening cysteine and the closing phenylalanine or tryptophan. D genes are given only for firm matches. Expanded clones are given a class, and other clones once, few, many or no size at all.

CDR3nt: TGTGCCAGCAGCAAACCTAGCGCAGGGGAGACCCAGTACTTC
CDR3aa: CASSKPSAGETQYF
v_gene: TRBV7-9
j_gene: TRBJ2-5
abundance: -
d_gene: -

CDR3nt: TGTGCCACCAGCAGGGAGGGGAGAGCAAACAATGAGCAGTTCTTC
CDR3aa: CATSREGRANNEQFF
v_gene: TRBV15
j_gene: TRBJ2-1
abundance: -
d_gene: -

CDR3nt: TGTGCCAGCAGTTCGTGGGGGGGCCGCGAGACCCAGTACTTC
CDR3aa: CASSSWGGRETQYF
v_gene: TRBV6-2/TRBV6-3
j_gene: TRBJ2-5
abundance: few
d_gene: -

CDR3nt: TGTGCCAGCAGCTTAGCCAGGGATAGGCCCCAGCATTTT
CDR3aa: CASSLARDRPQHF
v_gene: TRBV7-2
j_gene: TRBJ1-5
abundance: -
d_gene: -

CDR3nt: TGTGCCAGCAGTCTTGGACACCACGAGCAGTACTTC
CDR3aa: CASSLGHHEQYF
v_gene: TRBV6-2/TRBV6-3
j_gene: TRBJ2-7
abundance: -
d_gene: -

CDR3nt: TGTGCCAGCAGCGGACTAGCGGGAGAAGCCAAAAACATTCAGTACTTC
CDR3aa: CASSGLAGEAKNIQYF
v_gene: TRBV5-5
j_gene: TRBJ2-4
abundance: -
d_gene: TRBD2

CDR3nt: TGCGCCAGCAGCTTGGTCCAGGGGGGACACTACGAGCAGTACTTC
CDR3aa: CASSLVQGGHYEQYF
v_gene: TRBV5-1
j_gene: TRBJ2-7
abundance: -
d_gene: -

CDR3nt: TGCGCCAGCAGCCAAGAGGAGAGCAGGGGTTTGTACGAGCAGTACTTC
CDR3aa: CASSQEESRGLYEQYF
v_gene: TRBV4-1
j_gene: TRBJ2-7
abundance: -
d_gene: -

CDR3nt: TGTGCCACCAGCAGAGTTTCAACTAATGAAAAACTGTTTTTT
CDR3aa: CATSRVSTNEKLFF
v_gene: TRBV15
j_gene: TRBJ1-4
abundance: -
d_gene: -

CDR3nt: TGCGCCAGCAGCCCGGCCGGACGGGATATAGCCAAAAACATTCAGTACTTC
CDR3aa: CASSPAGRDIAKNIQYF
v_gene: TRBV4-1
j_gene: TRBJ2-4
abundance: -
d_gene: -

CDR3nt: TGTGCCAGCAGCAGCATCATGGGGTACGAGCAGTACTTC
CDR3aa: CASSSIMGYEQYF
v_gene: TRBV5-5
j_gene: TRBJ2-7
abundance: -
d_gene: -

CDR3nt: TGTGCCAGCAGTGAAGCTACAGTTAGCAATCAGCCCCAGCATTTT
CDR3aa: CASSEATVSNQPQHF
v_gene: TRBV2
j_gene: TRBJ1-5
abundance: -
d_gene: -

CDR3nt: TGCGCCAGCAGGGACAGGACAGGGTACAATGAGCAGTTCTTC
CDR3aa: CASRDRTGYNEQFF
v_gene: TRBV5-1
j_gene: TRBJ2-1
abundance: -
d_gene: TRBD1

CDR3nt: TGCAGTGCTAGGCTCAGTGGGAGGGGGGCAGCAGCTTACGAGCAGTACTTC
CDR3aa: CSARLSGRGAAAYEQYF
v_gene: TRBV20-1
j_gene: TRBJ2-7
abundance: -
d_gene: -

CDR3nt: TGTGCCAGCAGCCGTTATAGCGTTATGGGGGAGGGGGCGCACACAGATACGCAGTATTTT
CDR3aa: CASSRYSVMGEGAHTDTQYF
v_gene: TRBV3-1
j_gene: TRBJ2-3
abundance: -
d_gene: -

CDR3nt: TGTGCCAGCAGTTGCGGGCGGTTTAACTATGGCTACACCTTC
CDR3aa: CASSCGRFNYGYTF
v_gene: TRBV7-8
j_gene: TRBJ1-2
abundance: -
d_gene: -

CDR3nt: TGTGCCAGCAGTTATTGTCGGGAGTCCTACGAGCAGTACTTC
CDR3aa: CASSYCRESYEQYF
v_gene: TRBV6-9
j_gene: TRBJ2-7
abundance: -
d_gene: -

CDR3nt: TGTGCCAGCAGCTCACAATGGGCCCAGTACTTC
CDR3aa: CASSSQWAQYF
v_gene: TRBV7-8
j_gene: TRBJ2-7
abundance: -
d_gene: -

CDR3nt: TGCAGTGCTAGGTGGTCGGATTCCAATGAAGCTTTCTTT
CDR3aa: CSARWSDSNEAFF
v_gene: TRBV20-1
j_gene: TRBJ1-1
abundance: once
d_gene: -

CDR3nt: TGTGCCAGCAGCTTAGCCCGACAGTCCTACGAGCAGTACTTC
CDR3aa: CASSLARQSYEQYF
v_gene: TRBV11-2
j_gene: TRBJ2-7
abundance: -
d_gene: -

CDR3nt: TGCAGTGCTAGAACAACAGGGGGCGCGTCTAATTCACCCCTCCACTTT
CDR3aa: CSARTTGGASNSPLHF
v_gene: TRBV20-1
j_gene: TRBJ1-6
abundance: few
d_gene: TRBD1

CDR3nt: TGTGCCAGCAGTTTAGTTAGAGGCAACGAGCAGTACTTC
CDR3aa: CASSLVRGNEQYF
v_gene: TRBV28
j_gene: TRBJ2-7
abundance: many
d_gene: -

CDR3nt: TGTGCCAGCAGCTTAGTGAGTGGCAGACTTAGGTCCTACAATGAGCAGTTCTTC
CDR3aa: CASSLVSGRLRSYNEQFF
v_gene: TRBV7-6
j_gene: TRBJ2-1
abundance: -
d_gene: -

CDR3nt: TGTACCAGCTCACCGTCGGGACAGATTGAAGCTTTCTTT
CDR3aa: CTSSPSGQIEAFF
v_gene: TRBV18
j_gene: TRBJ1-1
abundance: -
d_gene: TRBD1

CDR3nt: TGTGCCAGCACCCTCAGGGACAGGGGAGGCTCACCCCTCCACTTT
CDR3aa: CASTLRDRGGSPLHF
v_gene: TRBV6-6
j_gene: TRBJ1-6
abundance: -
d_gene: TRBD1

CDR3nt: TGTGCTAGTGGCCTCGACACCCACGGTGAGCAGTTCTTC
CDR3aa: CASGLDTHGEQFF
v_gene: TRBV12-5
j_gene: TRBJ2-1
abundance: once
d_gene: -

CDR3nt: TGTGCCAGCAGTTACTCGGGGGCCGAGACAGATACGCAGTATTTT
CDR3aa: CASSYSGAETDTQYF
v_gene: TRBV6-6
j_gene: TRBJ2-3
abundance: few
d_gene: -

CDR3nt: TGTGCCAGCAGTGAGACTAGCGAGGGTTTGGACGAGCAGTACTTC
CDR3aa: CASSETSEGLDEQYF
v_gene: TRBV2
j_gene: TRBJ2-7
abundance: -
d_gene: TRBD2

CDR3nt: TGCGCCAGCAGCCATACCGGGGGTGAAGCTTTCTTT
CDR3aa: CASSHTGGEAFF
v_gene: TRBV4-1
j_gene: TRBJ1-1
abundance: -
d_gene: -

CDR3nt: TGTGCCATCAGTGGTCGGCAGGGTGGCTTTACTGAAGCTTTCTTT
CDR3aa: CAISGRQGGFTEAFF
v_gene: TRBV10-3
j_gene: TRBJ1-1
abundance: -
d_gene: -

CDR3nt: TGTGCCAGCAGCGTACTGGGTGGACAGGGGATGAATGAGCAGTTCTTC
CDR3aa: CASSVLGGQGMNEQFF
v_gene: TRBV9
j_gene: TRBJ2-1
abundance: -
d_gene: TRBD1

CDR3nt: TGTGCCACCAGCAGAGATCTTACAAAATATAACTATGGCTACACCTTC
CDR3aa: CATSRDLTKYNYGYTF
v_gene: TRBV15
j_gene: TRBJ1-2
abundance: few
d_gene: -

CDR3nt: TGCAGTTGTTCGGACAGGGATTATGGCTACACCTTC
CDR3aa: CSCSDRDYGYTF
v_gene: TRBV29-1
j_gene: TRBJ1-2
abundance: few
d_gene: TRBD1

CDR3nt: TGCAGTGCCCGCGTCGGGCGGGGGAGGAGGGCGCACAATGAGCAGTTCTTC
CDR3aa: CSARVGRGRRAHNEQFF
v_gene: TRBV20-1
j_gene: TRBJ2-1
abundance: -
d_gene: TRBD2

CDR3nt: TGTGCCAGCAGTGAAGGACAGGGGGCGGTATACGAGCAGTACTTC
CDR3aa: CASSEGQGAVYEQYF
v_gene: TRBV2
j_gene: TRBJ2-7
abundance: few
d_gene: TRBD1